These 15 T cell receptor beta chains share one sample of origin, sequenced in a study of early T cells in non-severe SARS-CoV-2 infection. TCRdb fed the 5' RACE reads into MiXCR, producing one record per CDR3 protein. The sample shows approximately 90,000 distinct CDR3 sequences, 10% to 15% of them seen only once. The sequences come from whole blood, collected at baseline. These TCRs come from an adult who was a healthcare worker with PCR-confirmed SARS-CoV-2 infection or an uninfected control (not recorded which).

This clonotype was counted a few times. The chain employs TRBV3-1 and TRBJ2-1; 9 bases fit TRBD1. The CDR3 spans 16 residues. Germline V gives CDR1 LGHDT, CDR2 YNNKEL (reference sequence). With 0 bases clipped from V and 6 bases from J, the junction kept 6 bases outside the gene matches. CDR3 sequence reads: CASSQDLGTGINEQFF. The DNA for the CDR3 is TGTGCCAGCAGCCAAGATCTCGGGACAGGGATCAATGAGCAGTTCTTC.

V and J are TRBV3-1 and TRBJ1-4; tentative D call: TRBD1 (5 bases). The CDR3 is 13 amino acids. V gave up 4 bases and J gave up 11 bases, with 14 bases separating them. Germline V lookup: CDR1 LGHDT, CDR2 YNNKEL (reference sequence). CDR3 region: CASSLSTGEKLFF. The CDR3, as DNA: TGTGCCAGCAGCCTCTCCACGGGGGAGAAACTGTTTTTT.

This chain links TRBV5-6 with TRBJ2-1; weak D call: TRBD2 (5 bases). CDR3 length: 15 amino acids. V was pared by 1 base and J by 5 bases, with 13 bases between. Germline V gives CDR1 SGHDT, CDR2 YYEEEE. The CDR3 is CASSLRLSWDNEQFF. CDR3 nucleotide sequence: TGTGCCAGCAGCTTGAGACTATCGTGGGACAATGAGCAGTTCTTC. The full variable domain, rest sourced from reference TRBV5-6 and TRBJ2-1, is DAGVTQSPTHLIKTRGQQVTLRCSPKSGHDTVSWYQQALGQGPQFIFQYYEEEERQRGNFPDRFSGHQFPNYSSELNVNALLLGDSALYLCASSLRLSWDNEQFFGPGTRLTVL.

In its sample, this clonotype was seen many times. V gene TRBV12-3 or TRBV12-4 combines with J gene TRBJ2-3, with D hard to call. CDR3 length: 16 residues. Trimming took off 3 bases at V and 0 bases at J, with 13 bases between the two ends. CDR3 residues: CASSFGPDTSTDTQYF. CDR3 nucleotides: TGTGCCAGCAGTTTTGGCCCGGATACTAGCACAGATACGCAGTATTTT.

The gene calls are TRBV27 and TRBJ2-1; TRBD2 might be the D (6 bases). This CDR3 is built from 17 residues. V was pared by 8 bases and J by 9 bases, with 29 bases between. Germline V gives CDR1 MNHEY, CDR2 SMNVEV (reference sequence). The CDR3 nucleotides are TGTGCCAGCGCGGGACCGAAAGGGACTCTCCTGGTCGGTGAGCAGTTCTTC. Its protein is CASAGPKGTLLVGEQFF.

This clonotype was picked up many times. The J gene is TRBJ1-5, the V gene TRBV28; D unresolved. The CDR3 spans 12 residues. V shed 6 bases and J shed 6 bases, with 9 bases lying between them. Germline CDR1 reads MDHEN; CDR2 reads SYDVKM. The CDR3 sequence: CASRVWGQPQHF. In DNA form, the CDR3 reads TGTGCCAGCAGAGTGTGGGGTCAGCCCCAGCATTTT. The full variable domain, rest sourced from reference TRBV28 and TRBJ1-5, is DVKVTQSSRYLVKRTGEKVFLECVQDMDHENMFWYRQDPGLGLRLIYFSYDVKMKEKGDIPEGYSVSREKKERFSLILESASTNQTSMYLCASRVWGQPQHFGDGTRLSIL.

The chain has TRBV12-3 or TRBV12-4 and TRBJ2-1, with 9 bases that match TRBD2. The CDR3 sequence is 15 residues long. With V trimmed by 3 bases and J by 3 bases, 3 bases remained unmatched. CDR3 sequence (DNA): TGTGCCAGCAGTTTGACTAGCGGTCGCTACAATGAGCAGTTCTTC. It yields the protein CASSLTSGRYNEQFF.

The J gene is TRBJ1-4, the V gene TRBV14; D call uncertain. Germline V gene data show CDR1 as SGHDN and CDR2 as FVKESK. This CDR3 is 15 amino acids long. The V and J ends lost 1 base and 8 bases respectively, with 14 bases between them. In nucleotides, the CDR3 is TGTGCCAGCAGCCAAGTTGGTTTAGCTTACGAAAAACTGTTTTTT. This codes for CASSQVGLAYEKLFF.

There are a few counts of this clonotype. The genes are TRBV7-2 and TRBJ2-7; D may match TRBD1 or TRBD2 (6 bases each). The ends were cut back, 5 bases at V and 3 bases at J, with 20 bases in the middle. The CDR3 has 16 residues. The V gene's germline CDR1 is SGHTA and CDR2 FQGNSA. In nucleotides, the CDR3 is TGTGCCAGCAGCCCCGAGGGGGGATCAGCCCACTACGAGCAGTACTTC. Residues: CASSPEGGSAHYEQYF.

In this sample, this clonotype turned up many times. The chain carries TRBV12-3 or TRBV12-4 and TRBJ2-6, with D uncertain. Deletions cut 6 bases from V and 0 bases from J, with 6 bases between. This CDR3 comprises 14 residues. CDR3 coding DNA: TGTGCCAGCAGACAAAACTCTGGGGCCAACGTCCTGACTTTC. Amino acid sequence: CASRQNSGANVLTF.

The V and J genes are TRBV11-3 and TRBJ2-7; TRBD1 agrees at 7 bases. The CDR3 length is 13 residues. CDR1 SGHNT and CDR2 YENEEA come from the germline V gene. V shed 4 bases, J shed 5 bases, and the junction held 5 bases outside the gene matches. CDR3: CASSSTGIDEQYF. DNA of the CDR3: TGTGCCAGCAGCTCGACAGGGATCGACGAGCAGTACTTC.

The chain uses TRBV5-1 and TRBJ2-3; D may match TRBD1 or TRBD2 (6 bases each). The CDR3 length is 15 residues. Germline CDR1 is SGHRS and CDR2 is YFSETQ. V lost 5 bases, J lost 6 bases, and 19 bases lay in between. The CDR3 nucleotides are TGCGCCAGCAGTCATAATTCAGGAGGGGGTGATACGCAGTATTTT. Protein: CASSHNSGGGDTQYF.

The chain is built from TRBV9 and TRBJ1-6; D is perhaps TRBD1 (5 bases). The V end was cut by 1 base, the J end by 6 bases, with 14 bases between. The germline V gene has CDR1 SGDLS and CDR2 YYNGEE. CDR3 size: 16 residues. DNA for the CDR3: TGTGCCAGCAGCGTATCGGTAGGGGAGGGTAATTCACCCCTCCACTTT. It codes for CASSVSVGEGNSPLHF.

The V and J genes are TRBV5-6 and TRBJ2-2; unclear D gene. V lost 2 bases and J 2 bases, leaving 7 bases between the germline ends. Germline assignment: CDR1 SGHDT and CDR2 YYEEEE. This CDR3 region has 14 residues. The CDR3 protein is CASSLTVNTGELFF. In nucleotides, the CDR3 is TGTGCCAGCAGCTTAACAGTCAACACCGGGGAGCTGTTTTTT.

This clonotype was picked up many times. The rearrangement joins TRBV24-1 to TRBJ2-4; perhaps D is TRBD1 or TRBD2 (5 bases each). Germline loops: CDR1 KGHDR, CDR2 SFDVKD. With 3 bases removed from V and 7 bases from J, the gap between germline ends came to 15 bases. The CDR3 is made up of 15 amino acids. The DNA of the CDR3 is TGTGCCACCAGTGATCCGACCGGGACGGGGAACATTCAGTACTTC. Its translation: CATSDPTGTGNIQYF.